In its sample, the clone carrying this T cell receptor beta chain was seen a few times. Its specificity is unknown. The genomic DNA of each subset was split evenly across several immunoSEQ plates. Per the authors' pipeline: ImmunoSEQ only sent back junction sequences with no quality scores, so filtering was done differently. Profiled with immunoSEQ multiplex PCR; TCRdb holds only in-frame clones, not every one. V and J calls and clone size come straight from that table; D and trimming were deduced from the DNA. The data show around 510,000 clones, around three quarters seen once. The data belong to a study of shared clonotypes between healthy human individuals. Findings and caveats of the study: The researchers took only blood, and tissue repertoires probably look different.

Germline trimming cut 8 bases from V and 6 bases from J; bases unmatched to any gene: 8. Germline V lookup: CDR1 SEHNR, CDR2 FQNEAQ (reference sequence). This CDR3 has 15 residues. Participating donors were healthy, HIV-negative adults free of recent acute infections or vaccinations. The chain uses TRBV7-9 and TRBJ2-2; 11 nucleotides align to TRBD2. The origin of this receptor is a woman between 40 and 55 years old in good health. Some clones in this sample may be carry-over from other donors' samples. The sequenced material came from PBMCs. The CDR3 here is CASPLVAGGPGELFF. CDR3 DNA: TGTGCCAGCCCCCTCGTAGCGGGAGGGCCCGGGGAGCTGTTTTTT.